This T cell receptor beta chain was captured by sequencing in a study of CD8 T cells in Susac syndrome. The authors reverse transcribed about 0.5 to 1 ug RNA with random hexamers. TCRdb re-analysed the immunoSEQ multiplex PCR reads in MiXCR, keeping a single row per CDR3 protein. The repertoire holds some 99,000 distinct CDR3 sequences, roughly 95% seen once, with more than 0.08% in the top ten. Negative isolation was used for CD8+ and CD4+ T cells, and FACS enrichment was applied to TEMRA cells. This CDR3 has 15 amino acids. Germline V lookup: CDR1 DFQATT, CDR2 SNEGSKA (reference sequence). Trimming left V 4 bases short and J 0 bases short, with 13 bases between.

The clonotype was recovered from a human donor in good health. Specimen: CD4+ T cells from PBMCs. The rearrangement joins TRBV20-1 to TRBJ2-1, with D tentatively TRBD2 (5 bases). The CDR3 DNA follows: TGCAGTGCTACTAGCCCGGTTTACTCCTACAATGAGCAGTTCTTC. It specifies CSATSPVYSYNEQFF.